This T cell receptor (beta chain) was observed in a study of metastatic and nonmetastatic thyroid tumors. Study information: It was across blood and tumor or nodule tissue from malignant and benign thyroid patients that repertoires were compared. Study-wide points: Benign nodules were reported to have significantly lower TCR beta diversity than malignant thyroid tumors, in blood and tumor.

Under the authors' procedure: Construction of a distant-metastasis classifier for papillary thyroid cancer relied on CDR3 differences across clinicopathological groups. MiXCR re-clonotyped the PCR reads for TCRdb. TCRdb assigned the V and J calls; the authors' analysis was not used. Of 25,000 to 35,000 clones listed, under 20% are singletons. The sample holds a few counts of this clone. Its target is not known. Because the CDR3 is missing its conserved closing phenylalanine or tryptophan, this is likely a read error. Germline CDR1 SQVTM, CDR2 ANQGSEA. The CDR3 is 13 residues long. Trimming stripped 5 bases from V and 2 bases from J, with 13 bases between. No patient had received any treatment before thyroid surgery.

Sequenced: blood. V is TRBV29-1 and J is TRBJ2-7, with D tentatively TRBD2 (7 bases). The receptor's source is a female donor with papillary thyroid cancer or a benign thyroid nodule (not recorded which). Some clones in this sample may be carry-over from other donors' samples. CDR3 protein: CSVQGRGPYEQYS. The CDR3 DNA sequence: TGCAGCGTTCAGGGGAGGGGTCCCTACGAGCAGTACTCC.